This entry is about one TCR beta chain. This clone is a singleton in its sample. Its antigen is not yet known. Base quality data are lacking; no much larger clone is found one base away. This sample is part of a study of blood T cell repertoires in COVID-19 (dated by TCRdb to about 2020). About the study as a whole: Collaborator samples came from the United States, Italy and Spain and covered acute and convalescent phases of COVID-19. The material from the prospective study consisted of cDNA or gDNA derived from T cells, B-cell-depleted T cells, or PBMCs. The dataset comprised deeply sampled blood TCRbeta repertoires from subjects exposed to, actively infected with, or recovered from COVID-19. A freely available public database, intended as a resource for researchers studying the immune response to SARS-CoV-2, is where the repertoires were released. The samples were drawn from two sources: the first 160 participants of the ongoing ImmuneRACE study, and 1,000 to 1,500 subjects contributed by 6 global collaborators. Sample metadata almost always included a de-identified subject ID, COVID-19 status, age in years and sex. Where available, HLA class I and class II types were taken from metadata supplied by the sample provider and were not determined by assay-based typing. Results and caveats for the whole study, not just this receptor: The amount of clinical and demographic metadata varied by source and participant and was provided uncurated.

Participants in the prospective study were enrolled through a virtual design, were aged roughly 18 to 100 years, and lived in roughly 24 United States geographic areas. To assign participants to cohorts, the prospective study relied on clinical history that participants themselves reported in a screening survey and a study questionnaire. Recovered participants in ImmuneRACE Cohort 3 were defined as having two consecutive negative NP/OP PCR tests, clearance from a healthcare professional, or resolution of symptoms. In the prospective study, whole blood, serum and a nasopharyngeal or oropharyngeal swab were collected from each participant by mobile phlebotomists. Prospective study participants could optionally give additional blood draws and questionnaires over an approximately 2-month period. Blood samples from the prospective study were shipped frozen or at room temperature prior to DNA extraction.

V lost 6 bases and J lost 6 bases; the stretch between them is 14 bases long. The CDR3 spans 13 residues, from the cysteine through the phenylalanine. Of the read, only the CDR3 DNA is kept; its 39 bases are in frame from base 1. TCRbeta CDR3 regions were amplified from genomic DNA by means of the immunoSEQ Assay, a bias-controlled multiplex PCR. The original methods were these. Nucleated cell counts per sample were estimated from amplification of reference gene primers within the assay. To quantify the absolute abundance of each unique TCRbeta CDR3 rearrangement, sequence reads were collapsed and filtered. Productive Simpson clonality was computed per sample as the square root of Simpson's diversity index over productive rearrangements. Drawn from immuneACCESS, this table holds only the in-frame rearrangements with V and J called that TCRdb kept. Clones are partly lost; checked studies trace under half to an unresolved V gene and leave the rest unexplained. Clonal size and the V and J genes are those of that table, whereas D and trimming came from the DNA. Recorded for this sample are roughly 180,000 clones; approximately 77% of them occurred a single time. Of the sample, around 18% is held by the ten largest clones.

Sequencing was done on a sample of PBMCs or T cells enriched from blood (not recorded which). The chain links TRBV12-3 or TRBV12-4 with TRBJ1-2; the D region possibly corresponds to TRBD1 (6 bases align). This receptor was obtained from a man in his sixties who had recovered from COVID-19. The DNA sequence reads TGTGCCAGCAGCGCGGACAGTGCGAATGGCTACACCTTC. This is translated as CASSADSANGYTF.